This is a list of T cell receptor beta chains from one sample in a study of T cells in Graves' hyperthyroidism and ophthalmopathy. In TCRdb, the multiplex PCR reads were re-called with MiXCR into one record per CDR3 protein. Among 480,000 or so distinct CDR3 sequences listed, roughly 45% were seen once. The sample comprised peripheral blood or thyroid tissue (not recorded which). These receptors originate from an adult woman with Graves' disease, either hyperthyroidism or ophthalmopathy (not recorded which). The CDR3 runs from the conserved cysteine through the conserved F or W.

TRBV6-2/TRBV6-3	TRBJ2-2	CASSSFRGRGTGELFF
TRBV9	TRBJ1-2	CASSSRLGVGYTF
TRBV7-9	TRBJ1-3	CASRNTRTYGNTIYF
TRBV9	TRBJ2-7	CASSVATGGSGSYEQYF
TRBV7-9	TRBJ2-7	CASSEALSSYEQYF
TRBV10-2	TRBJ1-6	CASMRGRSYIPLHF
TRBV7-2	TRBJ2-5	CASSLAREETQYF
TRBV10-3	TRBJ2-5	CAISTGLSQPQYF
TRBV5-1	TRBJ1-2	CASSLEKGPREGYTF
TRBV5-1	TRBJ2-5	CASSLGVSQPQYF
TRBV7-2	TRBJ2-6	CASSLVGGEVADVLTF
TRBV2	TRBJ1-4	CASSGGGNTEVLFF
TRBV9	TRBJ2-5	CASSGRQGWETQYF
TRBV7-2	TRBJ2-5	CASSPDKTQYF
TRBV20-1	TRBJ1-2	CSATDTSGDDGYTF
TRBV19	TRBJ1-4	CASSTDRVSEKLFF
TRBV29-1	TRBJ2-7	CSVVGGSYEQYF
TRBV5-1	TRBJ2-7	CASSLAGTGLYEQYF
TRBV7-9	-	CASNKYWTNNEQYF
TRBV19	TRBJ1-4	CASKHLDRNEKLFF
TRBV6-5	TRBJ2-5	CASTQAGGGTQYF
TRBV24-1	TRBJ1-1	CATSERGEAFF
TRBV28	TRBJ1-5	CASRSGDQPQHF
TRBV12-3/TRBV12-4	TRBJ2-6	CASSLRAGNSGANVLTF
TRBV5-1	TRBJ1-1	CASSAQGRDTEAFF
TRBV5-1	TRBJ2-2	CASSEGLDTGELFF
TRBV20-1	TRBJ2-5	CSASRSGYNQPQYF
TRBV19	TRBJ1-1	CASTGTMNTEAFF
TRBV2	TRBJ2-5	CASTSQHRETQYF